This T cell receptor (beta chain) was observed in a study of blood T cell repertoires in COVID-19. The data were produced by immunoSEQ multiplex PCR, yet TCRdb's version contains in-frame clones alone and is incomplete. Of 300,000 to 400,000 clones in the sample, roughly 90% are singletons; the top ten hold more than 5.5%. CDR1 is GTSNPN, CDR2 SVGIG, per germline (reference sequence). The length of the CDR3 is 15 residues. After removal of 1 base from V and 1 base from J, the junction contained 3 bases not matched to a gene. V gene TRBV30 combines with J gene TRBJ1-4, with 7 bases aligning to TRBD1. This TCR was recovered from a woman aged 70-85 years with COVID-19, enrolled during active disease. Sequenced sample: peripheral blood. CDR3 protein: CAWSDNRGTNEKLFF. CDR3 bases: TGTGCCTGGAGTGATAACAGGGGAACTAATGAAAAACTGTTTTTT.